This T cell receptor (beta chain) was identified during a study of PD-1 blockade in classical Hodgkin lymphoma. Study-level results: Reasons behind the repertoire differences stay unclear, perhaps disease activity or earlier therapy. Excluded were patients who started nivolumab under 1 year after ASCT, a group that had lower diversity. Baseline diversity in complete responders resembled that of newly diagnosed patients.

Autologous stem cell transplantation was followed by relapse in every patient, and brentuximab vedotin exposure varied. As regards this clone: The antigen is unknown.

TCRdb keeps only in-frame clones here, not all; method: immunoSEQ multiplex PCR. The sample has some 96,000 clones, roughly 79% seen once; the top ten hold around 17%. Trimming took 6 bases from V and 0 from J, leaving 3 bases between them. The CDR3 runs 12 residues. CDR1 and CDR2 from the germline V gene are SGHTA and FQGNSA. The source of this sequence is a human donor with classical Hodgkin lymphoma. This chain links TRBV7-2 with TRBJ1-3, with no clear D. Sequenced here: peripheral blood mononuclear cells (PBMCs), sampled before the second cycle of nivolumab. This CDR3 reads CASRYSGNTIYF. DNA of the CDR3: TGTGCCAGCAGGTACTCTGGAAACACCATATATTTT. The full variable domain, completed using reference TRBV7-2 and TRBJ1-3, is GAGVSQSPSNKVTEKGKDVELRCDPISGHTALYWYRQSLGQGLEFLIYFQGNSAPDKSGLPSDRFSAERTGGSVSTLTIQRTQQEDSAVYLCASRYSGNTIYFGEGSWLTVV.